The present T cell receptor (beta chain) was sequenced within a study of blood T cell repertoires in COVID-19. Study overall: Specimens from acute and convalescent COVID-19 originated in the United States, Italy and Spain. PBMCs, B-cell-depleted T cells, or T cells were the source of the cDNA or gDNA that made up the material.

With regard to this clone: Additional DNA sequences in this sample encode the identical CDR3.

This CDR3 has 14 residues. V lost 4 bases to trimming and J lost 6 bases; unmatched junction nucleotides: 5. Germline lookup yields CDR1 LGHDT and CDR2 YNNKEL (reference sequence). Per the study methods: Scientists estimated how many nucleated cells there were by amplifying reference gene primers. Using immunoSEQ multiplex PCR, the repertoire was profiled, and TCRdb retains in-frame clones only, with some absent. The V and J calls and clone size are taken from that table; D and trimming were inferred from the DNA. The repertoire holds about 180,000 clones, with about 83% as singletons. Source material: peripheral blood. This TCR derives from a human donor in a cohort sampled during active COVID-19. The chain employs TRBV3-1 (or the pseudogene TRBV3-2) and TRBJ1-5, with 8 bases aligning to TRBD1. The CDR3, as DNA: TGTGCCAGCAGCCGATCAGGGGGCGGTCAGCCCCAGCATTTT. Translated: CASSRSGGGQPQHF.